The text below deals with one T cell receptor (beta chain). Here immunoSEQ multiplex PCR was the method, and the copy in TCRdb shows in-frame clones only, minus some. The sample yields about 12,000 clones, nearly 80% seen once. This record belongs to a study of sequential checkpoint blockade in melanoma. Overall study context: After both sequences, patients received maintenance nivolumab.

Treatment in this sample: randomized to nivolumab then ipilimumab (arm A) or the reverse (arm B). None of the patients previously received DNA-damaging chemotherapy. Trimming cost V 3 bases and J 7 bases; bases outside gene matches: 4. Looked up from germline, CDR1 is ENHRY and CDR2 is SYGVKD. The CDR3 loop spans 15 amino acids. This clonotype originated in a human donor with melanoma. Here the sequenced sample was CD8+ T cells sorted from blood (inferred from file names), taken from a patient given nivolumab and ipilimumab in sequence. The chain links TRBV10-3 to TRBJ2-1; TRBD2 aligns across 12 bases. The CDR3 bases are TGTGCCATCAGTGAAGCTAGCGGGGGGGCAAATGAGCAGTTCTTC. Encoded protein: CAISEASGGANEQFF.